This TCR beta chain is from a study of cytotoxic CD8 clonotypes in ibrutinib-treated CLL. This CDR3 has 15 amino acids. Germline-derived CDR1 and CDR2 are SNHLY and FYNNEI. Trimming shortened V by 5 bases and J by 5 bases, and 15 bases separated the two germline ends. Produced via immunoSEQ multiplex PCR; TCRdb's table is partial and in-frame only. The sample yields 150,000 or so clones, 75% to 85% seen once. This clone appeared once. The chain is built from TRBV2 and TRBJ2-2; the D gene is possibly TRBD2 (7 bases). Sequencing used PBMCs, obtained after 36 months of ibrutinib treatment. The clonotype originates from a human donor with chronic lymphocytic leukemia. DNA of the CDR3: TGTGCCAGCAGTCTCGCCGGGGGGCCTACCGGGGAGCTGTTTTTT. It specifies CASSLAGGPTGELFF.